These 27 T cell receptor beta chains came from one sample sequenced in a study of monozygotic twins with inflammatory bowel disease. TCRdb reanalyzed the 5' RACE reads and collapses them to one entry per CDR3 protein, without DNA. The sample table sets out some 170,000 distinct CDR3 sequences. Material for sequencing was blood. The origin of the receptors is a human donor with ulcerative colitis or Crohn's disease, or a healthy co-twin of an affected twin (not recorded which).

This CDR3 reads CASSLGDRLLETQYF. The chain uses TRBV5-1 and TRBJ2-5; TCRdb lists TRBD1, though no DNA is available to test this call. Germline V gives CDR1 SGHRS, CDR2 YFSETQ. This CDR3 is 15 amino acids long.

This chain joins TRBV18 and TRBJ1-1. The CDR3 is 14 amino acids. In germline, CDR1 is KGHSH, CDR2 LQKENI. The CDR3 loop is CASSPQALNTEAFF.

This sequence joins TRBV5-4 and TRBJ1-1. The CDR3 is 13 amino acids. The germline V gene has CDR1 SGHNT and CDR2 YYREEE (reference sequence). CDR3 sequence: CASTFSGNTEAFF.

The rearrangement links TRBV3-1 to TRBJ2-7; checking the TCRdb D call of TRBD1 is not possible without DNA. The germline CDR1 and CDR2 sequences are LGHDT and YNNKEL (reference sequence). This CDR3 region has 16 residues. CDR3 loop: CASSQAAGTGSYEQYF.

The V and J genes are TRBV6-2 or TRBV6-3 and TRBJ1-4; the TRBD1 assignment by TCRdb is unverifiable without DNA. In germline, CDR1 is MNHEY, CDR2 SVGEGT. The CDR3 runs to 20 residues. The CDR3 loop is CASSYSSAIPDRGRNEKLFF.

V is TRBV28 and J is TRBJ1-5. The CDR3 consists of 15 residues. CDR1 is MDHEN, CDR2 SYDVKM, per germline. The CDR3 protein is CASSLTALNNQPQHF.

The chain combines TRBV10-3 with TRBJ2-7; with no DNA, the TCRdb D assignment of TRBD1 cannot be verified. The CDR3 is 14 amino acids. CDR1 is ENHRY, CDR2 SYGVKD, per germline. The CDR3 loop is CAISEKTGIYEQYF.

The rearrangement uses TRBV20-1 and TRBJ2-2; TCRdb's assignment of TRBD1 cannot be checked, as there is no DNA. The germline V gene has CDR1 DFQATT and CDR2 SNEGSKA (reference sequence). This CDR3 spans 15 amino acids. This CDR3 reads CSAREGGVDTGELFF.

The CDR3 is CASRLSGGAYTGELFF. V is TRBV27 and J is TRBJ2-2; TCRdb's assignment of TRBD2 cannot be checked, as there is no DNA. There are 16 residues in the CDR3. The germline gives CDR1 MNHEY, CDR2 SMNVEV (reference sequence).

V gene TRBV28 combines with J gene TRBJ2-1. From germline, CDR1 is MDHEN and CDR2 SYDVKM. This CDR3 region has 14 residues. CDR3 in amino acids: CASSWAGYYNEQFF. Variable domain in full (rest from reference TRBV28 and TRBJ2-1): DVKVTQSSRYLVKRTGEKVFLECVQDMDHENMFWYRQDPGLGLRLIYFSYDVKMKEKGDIPEGYSVSREKKERFSLILESASTNQTSMYLCASSWAGYYNEQFFGPGTRLTVL.

The V call is TRBV3-1, the J call TRBJ2-3; as DNA is missing, the TRBD2 call by TCRdb cannot be tested. Germline CDR1 and CDR2: LGHDT and YNNKEL (reference sequence). This CDR3 has 15 amino acids. CDR3 loop: CASTLGLADTDTQYF.

The rearrangement joins TRBV24-1 to TRBJ1-2; TCRdb proposes TRBD1, but this gene call is untestable without DNA. CDR1 KGHDR and CDR2 SFDVKD come from the germline V gene. The CDR3 loop spans 15 amino acids. The CDR3 loop is CATSDSYSGRGGYTF.

The rearrangement links TRBV7-2 to TRBJ2-6; TCRdb reports TRBD1, a call that lacks DNA to check it against. The CDR3 totals 15 residues. CDR1 is SGHTA and CDR2 is FQGNSA in the germline V gene. CDR3 sequence: CASSLKQGGANVLTF.

The CDR3 spells CASSEENQETQYF. The chain uses TRBV25-1 and TRBJ2-5. This CDR3 contains 13 residues. Per the germline V gene, CDR1 is MGHDK and CDR2 is SYGVNS.

V usage is TRBV29-1 and J usage is TRBJ2-1. CDR1 is SQVTM and CDR2 is ANQGSEA in the germline V gene. The CDR3 runs 15 residues. CDR3 protein: CSVEGLGGNYNEQFF.

V and J are TRBV5-6 and TRBJ1-5. The CDR3 length is 12 residues. CDR1 SGHDT and CDR2 YYEEEE come from the germline V gene. The CDR3 region is CASSLGRQPQHF.

This sequence joins TRBV10-3 and TRBJ2-2; without DNA, the TCRdb call of TRBD2 cannot be checked. The germline gives CDR1 ENHRY, CDR2 SYGVKD. There are 16 residues in the CDR3. CDR3 amino acids: CAISQRTSQEAGELFF.

The rearrangement joins TRBV5-1 to TRBJ2-2; absent DNA, TCRdb's TRBD2 call cannot be checked. This CDR3 spans 17 amino acids. Germline CDR1 and CDR2: SGHRS and YFSETQ. CDR3 sequence reads: CASSPGLRREIRGELFF.

This sequence joins TRBV19 and TRBJ2-1; the D gene TCRdb calls, TRBD1, cannot be checked with no DNA. The CDR3 sequence is 15 residues long. CDR1 and CDR2 (germline): LNHDA, SQIVND (reference sequence). CDR3 in amino acids: CASSPRAFSYNEQFF.

This chain's CDR3 is CASSLGGAIDSPLHF. The gene calls are TRBV5-1 and TRBJ1-6; TCRdb calls TRBD1, which cannot be checked without DNA. Per the germline V gene, CDR1 is SGHRS and CDR2 is YFSETQ. The CDR3 contains 15 residues.

The chain carries TRBV11-2 and TRBJ2-1. Germline CDR1 and CDR2: SGHAT and FQNNGV. The CDR3 runs 12 residues. The CDR3 region is CASSLYRVEQFF.

The rearrangement links TRBV10-3 to TRBJ2-2; TCRdb's assignment of TRBD1 cannot be checked, as there is no DNA. Germline-derived CDR1 and CDR2 are ENHRY and SYGVKD. This CDR3 contains 15 residues. CDR3 residues: CAISEPLGTTGELFF.

V usage is TRBV12-3 or TRBV12-4 and J usage is TRBJ2-5; TCRdb's assignment of TRBD1 cannot be checked, as there is no DNA. The CDR3 totals 15 residues. This CDR3 reads CASTKTPGRQETQYF.

The V gene is TRBV10-3, the J gene TRBJ2-3; TCRdb selects TRBD2, and the lack of DNA leaves this call unchecked. CDR3 size: 15 residues. Germline V gene lookup returns CDR1 ENHRY and CDR2 SYGVKD. The CDR3 loop is CATLREGASTDTQYF.

The chain is built from TRBV5-1 and TRBJ1-2; TCRdb lists TRBD1, though no DNA is available to test this call. The CDR3 spans 14 residues. CDR1 SGHRS and CDR2 YFSETQ come from the germline V gene. CDR3 residues: CASSDTGGGYGYTF.

The rearrangement links TRBV25-1 to TRBJ2-3. This CDR3 region has 12 residues. Germline V gene sequence: CDR1 MGHDK, CDR2 SYGVNS. CDR3 sequence reads: CASSDVAYTQYF.

This rearrangement joins TRBV4-2 to TRBJ1-5. There are 15 residues in the CDR3. Germline V gene lookup returns CDR1 LGHNA and CDR2 YNFKEQ. CDR3: CASSQDLGGDQPQHF.